This T cell receptor (beta chain) was found in a study of blood T cell repertoires in COVID-19. About the study: Researchers got acute and convalescent COVID-19 samples from the United States, Italy and Spain. Sources were T cells, B-cell-depleted T cells, or PBMCs; the material itself was cDNA or gDNA.

The J segment lost 1 base and the V segment lost 4 bases, leaving 3 bases of the junction unmatched. Germline V gene sequence: CDR1 SGHRS, CDR2 YFSETQ. The CDR3 loop spans 14 amino acids. Only in-frame clones appear in the TCRdb table, and some are missing; sequencing was by immunoSEQ multiplex PCR. The sample yields approximately 270,000 clones, 80% to 90% seen once. Assignment of participants to cohorts was predicated upon participant-reported clinical history. Symptom resolution, clearance, or two negative PCRs marked donors in Cohort 3 as recovered. As concerns this clone: The same CDR3 is also encoded by other DNA sequences in this sample.

The chain carries TRBV5-1 and TRBJ1-1; 8 bases agree with TRBD1. Sequencing was done on a sample of PBMCs or T cells enriched from blood (not recorded which). The source of this sequence is a woman between 45 and 65 years old who had recovered from COVID-19. The CDR3 loop reads CASSQGTGNTEAFF. The CDR3 coding sequence is TGCGCCAGCAGCCAAGGGACAGGGAACACTGAAGCTTTCTTT.